These T cell receptor beta chains were read from a single sample in a study of HIV-infected patients and healthy controls. TCRdb passed the 5' RACE reads through MiXCR, listing each CDR3 protein once. Among about 7,900 distinct CDR3 sequences listed, approximately 9.1% were seen once. Sequencing used blood, obtained during antiretroviral therapy. Receptor source: an adult with HIV infection. The CDR3 runs from the conserved cysteine through the conserved F or W.

V gene,CDR3 length,CDR3 protein
TRBV4-2,14,CASSQGLADTLAYF
TRBV11-2,14,CASSFYRASTEAFF
TRBV4-1,17,CASSQDLGAGVNTEAFF
TRBV6-6,15,CASSYSTSSYNEQFF
TRBV20-1,18,CSARGTGNEKLRQETQYF
TRBV27,16,CASSPAGLAAYNEQFF
TRBV10-3,16,CATEASGGASYNEQFF
TRBV2,14,CASKAGQGRHEQYF
TRBV3-1,14,CASSQGGIGNTIYF
TRBV20-1,14,CSARVEGFPEKLFF
TRBV18,16,CASSPLNLGSYEKLFF
TRBV6-5,14,CASSQFSGGTEQYF
TRBV20-1,12,CSATPGDYGYTF